This T cell receptor (beta chain) was retrieved from a study of cytomegalovirus exposure and HLA in healthy donors. For the study at large: Samples from HLA-typed donors yielded about 80 million unique TCRs in an early data release.

Despite likely unrecorded immune exposures, the donors were nominally healthy at the time of sampling. It was with 60 Vbeta and 13 Jbeta primers that the PCR ran. The assay was immunoSEQ multiplex PCR, and TCRdb's table has in-frame clones only and misses some. The sample includes roughly 130,000 clones, about 82% of them seen just once. The V gene's germline CDR1 is LGHNA and CDR2 YNFKEQ. V lost 1 base and J lost 3; bases outside the gene matches: 16. This CDR3 region has 19 residues. Worth noting for this clone: Its antigen is not known.

The study, taken as a whole, reports: In a later analysis, a missense DCLRE1C variant was linked to TCR beta V- and J-gene trimming.

The rearrangement links TRBV4-2 to TRBJ2-3; 7 nucleotides line up with TRBD2. Sequenced material: PBMCs. The clonotype was recovered from a boy aged 10-17 years in good health and CMV-seronegative. Here the CDR3 reads CASSQVSGFQRDRTDTQYF. The CDR3 coding sequence is TGTGCCAGCAGCCAAGTGTCAGGATTCCAGCGGGATAGGACAGATACGCAGTATTTT.